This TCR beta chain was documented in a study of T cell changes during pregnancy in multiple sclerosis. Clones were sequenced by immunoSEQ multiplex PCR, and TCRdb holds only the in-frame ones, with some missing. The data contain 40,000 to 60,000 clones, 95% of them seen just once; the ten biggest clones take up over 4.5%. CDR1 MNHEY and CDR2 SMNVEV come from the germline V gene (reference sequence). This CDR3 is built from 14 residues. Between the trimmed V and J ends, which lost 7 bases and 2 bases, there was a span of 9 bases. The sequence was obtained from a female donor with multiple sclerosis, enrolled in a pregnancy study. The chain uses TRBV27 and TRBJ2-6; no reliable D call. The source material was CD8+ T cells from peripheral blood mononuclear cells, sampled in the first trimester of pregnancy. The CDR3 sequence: CASTPRPGANVLTF. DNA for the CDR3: TGTGCCAGCACACCGCGTCCTGGGGCCAACGTCCTGACTTTC. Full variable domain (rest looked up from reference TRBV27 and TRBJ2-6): EAQVTQNPRYLITVTGKKLTVTCSQNMNHEYMSWYRQDPGLGLRQIYYSMNVEVTDKGDVPEGYKVSRKEKRNFPLILESPSPNQTSLYFCASTPRPGANVLTFGAGSRLTVL.